This record covers a single T cell receptor beta chain. Its target is unknown. This record belongs to a study of T cell repertoires in cytomegalovirus infection. About the research overall: Use of recently identified HLA-C-restricted and well-studied HLA-B-restricted CMV epitopes was part of the study. CMV infection together with matching HLA type was indicated by public TCR beta signatures.

TCRdb reprocessed the reads via MiXCR and lists one record per CDR3 protein. The table shows about 740,000 distinct CDR3 sequences, with around 31% occurring only once. Study results and caveats: Clonotypes of TCR beta that were HLA-C-restricted and CMV-specific dominated the ex vivo response.

Trimming took 6 bases from V and 11 from J; bases not matched to a gene: 8. The germline V gene encodes CDR1 SQVTM and CDR2 ANQGSEA. The CDR3 is made up of 11 amino acids. The sequences come from cultured PBMCs, collected from culture after CMV antigen stimulation. The chain is built from TRBV29-1 and TRBJ1-1, with 8 nucleotides matching TRBD1. This clonotype originated in a human donor in good health (CMV status not recorded). Some clones in this sample may be carry-over from other donors' samples. The chain's CDR3 is CSVDPGGRAFF. Written as DNA, the CDR3 is TGCAGCGTGGATCCAGGGGGCAGGGCTTTCTTT. Full variable domain (rest looked up from reference TRBV29-1 and TRBJ1-1): SAVISQKPSRDICQRGTSLTIQCQVDSQVTMMFWYRQQPGQSLTLIATANQGSEATYESGFVIDKFPISRPNLTFSTLTVSNMSPEDSSIYLCSVDPGGRAFFGQGTRLTVV.